One sample yielded the 31 T cell receptor beta chains listed below, sequenced in a study of control samples from healthy donors and cancer patients. The repertoire was sequenced with immunoSEQ multiplex PCR; TCRdb's copy has only in-frame clones and lacks some. The sample lists 90,000 to 150,000 clones; 88% were seen once. Sequencing used blood. The receptor set was obtained from a man between 40 and 49 years old in good health.

V is TRBV7-6 and J is TRBJ2-5; no clear D. The ends were cut back, 5 bases at V and 2 bases at J, with 9 bases in the middle. The CDR3 has 13 amino acids. The V gene's germline CDR1 is SGHVS and CDR2 FNYEAQ. The CDR3 DNA reads TGTGCCAGCAGCGTCGGACGGCAAGAGACCCAGTACTTC. This gives the protein CASSVGRQETQYF.

This chain uses TRBV7-6 with TRBJ2-3; possibly TRBD1 for D (6 bases). Trimming left V 5 bases short and J 4 bases short, with 16 bases between. The length of the CDR3 is 15 residues. Germline CDR1 is SGHVS and CDR2 is FNYEAQ. The CDR3: CASSAQGGRADTQYF. CDR3 DNA sequence: TGTGCCAGCAGCGCACAGGGTGGAAGGGCAGATACGCAGTATTTT.

V usage is TRBV7-9 and J usage is TRBJ2-1, with D unresolved. The CDR3 totals 17 residues. Trimming removed 4 bases from V and 0 bases from J, with 16 bases in between. Germline CDR1 reads SEHNR; CDR2 reads FQNEAQ (reference sequence). CDR3 in amino acids: CASSWSIRPSSYNEQFF. Written as DNA, the CDR3 is TGTGCCAGCAGCTGGTCGATCCGCCCTAGCTCCTACAATGAGCAGTTCTTC. Drawing the rest from reference TRBV7-9 and TRBJ2-1, the complete variable domain is DTGVSQNPRHKITKRGQNVTFRCDPISEHNRLYWYRQTLGQGPEFLTYFQNEAQLEKSRLLSDRFSAERPKGSFSTLEIQRTEQGDSAMYLCASSWSIRPSSYNEQFFGPGTRLTVL.

This rearrangement joins TRBV20-1 to TRBJ2-5; no firm D call. V shed 3 bases and J shed 4 bases, with 15 bases lying between them. CDR1 DFQATT and CDR2 SNEGSKA come from the germline V gene (reference sequence). This CDR3 has 14 amino acids. This CDR3 is CSASVWDNGETQYF. In DNA form, the CDR3 reads TGCAGTGCTAGTGTCTGGGATAATGGAGAGACCCAGTACTTC.

The chain uses TRBV3-1 (or the pseudogene TRBV3-2) and TRBJ1-6, with D possibly TRBD1 on 6 matching bases. V dropped 1 base and J dropped 10 bases, with 11 bases sitting between them. CDR3 length: 14 amino acids. Germline V gives CDR1 LGHDT, CDR2 YNNKEL (reference sequence). The CDR3 sequence: CASSQGAGVSPLHF. The CDR3 DNA reads TGTGCCAGCAGCCAAGGGGCAGGGGTCTCACCCCTCCACTTT.

The CDR3 spells CASSLGGGAKNIQYF. As DNA, the CDR3 is TGCGCCAGCAGCTTGGGAGGGGGAGCCAAAAACATTCAGTACTTC. The chain uses TRBV5-1 and TRBJ2-4, with a tentative D call TRBD1 (6 bases). Germline V CDR1 and CDR2: SGHRS, YFSETQ. This CDR3 is built from 15 residues. V dropped 0 bases and J dropped 0 bases, with 7 bases sitting between them.

The V call is TRBV5-4, the J call TRBJ1-2, with TRBD1 identical over 10 bases. Trimming at V came to 4 bases and at J to 8 bases, leaving 5 bases not matched to a gene. The germline V gene encodes CDR1 SGHNT and CDR2 YYREEE (reference sequence). The CDR3 is 13 amino acids. The CDR3, as DNA: TGTGCCAGCAGCCTCGACAGGGGGCAAGGCTACACCTTC. This codes for CASSLDRGQGYTF.

The chain carries TRBV4-1 and TRBJ1-1; maybe TRBD1 (6 bases). Germline loops: CDR1 MGHRA, CDR2 YSYEKL. V dropped 2 bases and J dropped 4 bases, with 17 bases sitting between them. The CDR3 is 16 amino acids. CDR3 coding DNA: TGCGCCAGCAGCCAATACTTACAGGGCTCAGGCACTGAAGCTTTCTTT. Amino acid sequence: CASSQYLQGSGTEAFF.

V gene TRBV2 combines with J gene TRBJ2-7, with TRBD2 identical over 10 bases. CDR3 length: 15 residues. Per germline, CDR1 SNHLY and CDR2 FYNNEI. V shed 7 bases, J shed 2 bases, and the junction held 8 bases outside the gene matches. Here the CDR3 reads CASKLAGKSTYEQYF. In DNA, the CDR3 is TGTGCCAGCAAACTAGCGGGGAAATCCACCTACGAGCAGTACTTC.

This clone has just a few counts. The chain has TRBV29-1 and TRBJ2-3; D uncertain. Looked up from germline, CDR1 is SQVTM and CDR2 is ANQGSEA. The CDR3 loop spans 13 amino acids. The germline V and J ends were trimmed by 4 bases and 0 bases, with 8 bases remaining between them. The CDR3 DNA is TGCAGCGTTGCGACATCTAGCACAGATACGCAGTATTTT. Residues: CSVATSSTDTQYF.

The rearrangement links TRBV29-1 to TRBJ1-1; 7 nucleotides line up with TRBD1. The CDR3 runs to 14 residues. From germline, CDR1 is SQVTM and CDR2 ANQGSEA. V lost 7 bases, J lost 2 bases, and 10 bases stayed unmatched. CDR3 nucleotide sequence: TGCAGCGCCCGTACCGGGACAGCCAACACTGAAGCTTTCTTT. Amino acid sequence: CSARTGTANTEAFF.

This chain links TRBV14 with TRBJ1-2, with D hard to call. CDR1 is SGHDN and CDR2 is FVKESK in the germline V gene. The length of the CDR3 is 12 residues. With 0 bases removed from V and 7 bases from J, the gap between germline ends came to 6 bases. The CDR3 loop is CASSQDIRGYTF. DNA of the CDR3: TGTGCCAGCAGCCAAGATATTCGTGGCTACACCTTC.

This clone was found a few times. The rearrangement links TRBV24-1 to TRBJ1-2; maybe TRBD1 (5 bases). The CDR3 runs 13 residues. The V end was cut by 5 bases, the J end by 3 bases, with 9 bases between. Germline CDR1 reads KGHDR; CDR2 reads SFDVKD. CDR3 amino acids: CATSAREDYGYTF. The CDR3 DNA follows: TGTGCCACCAGTGCCAGGGAGGACTATGGCTACACCTTC.

The table lists this clone with a count of one. This chain uses TRBV15 with TRBJ2-7; 7 bases are a match to TRBD1. Trimming took 2 bases from V and 7 from J; bases not matched to a gene: 8. Germline CDR1 LNHNV, CDR2 YYDKDF (reference sequence). The CDR3 has 14 residues. CDR3 protein: CATSRRQGPGEQYF. The CDR3 region has the DNA TGTGCCACCAGCAGAAGACAGGGTCCGGGGGAGCAGTACTTC.

The chain is built from TRBV11-3 and TRBJ1-2; tentative D call: TRBD1 (5 bases). V lost 0 bases and J 5 bases, leaving 7 bases between the germline ends. Germline values: CDR1 SGHNT, CDR2 YENEEA. The CDR3 has 13 amino acids. The CDR3 reads CASSLDSGYGYTF. The CDR3 DNA follows: TGTGCCAGCAGCTTAGATTCAGGGTATGGCTACACCTTC. The full variable domain, rest sourced from reference TRBV11-3 and TRBJ1-2, is EAGVVQSPRYKIIEKKQPVAFWCNPISGHNTLYWYLQNLGQGPELLIRYENEEAVDDSQLPKDRFSAERLKGVDSTLKIQPAELGDSAVYLCASSLDSGYGYTFGSGTRLTVV.

The chain combines TRBV24-1 with TRBJ2-2; the D is unclear. This CDR3 comprises 13 residues. Germline CDR1 reads KGHDR; CDR2 reads SFDVKD. The V and J ends lost 6 bases and 6 bases respectively, with 10 bases between them. CDR3 DNA: TGTGCCACCAGTCCCCCGGCGGCCGGGGAGCTGTTTTTT. Protein product: CATSPPAAGELFF.

The chain uses TRBV4-1 and TRBJ1-5; D unclear. CDR3 length equals 15 residues. The germline V gene encodes CDR1 MGHRA and CDR2 YSYEKL. Trimming took 3 bases from V and 0 from J, leaving 9 bases between them. The CDR3 loop reads CASSHHWNSNQPQHF. DNA of the CDR3: TGCGCCAGCAGCCATCACTGGAATAGCAATCAGCCCCAGCATTTT.

V usage is TRBV30 and J usage is TRBJ1-3; a possible D gene is TRBD1 (5 bases). The CDR3 has 16 amino acids. CDR1 is GTSNPN, CDR2 SVGIG, per germline (reference sequence). Trimming took 5 bases from V and 2 from J, leaving 19 bases between them. In DNA form, the CDR3 reads TGTGCCTGGCGTTTGGGGCTCCTAGGGGCTGGAAACACCATATATTTT. Its translation is CAWRLGLLGAGNTIYF.

The rearrangement joins TRBV19 to TRBJ2-6, with 10 bases fitting TRBD1. V lost 4 bases to trimming and J lost 4 bases; unmatched junction nucleotides: 1. Germline CDR1 and CDR2: LNHDA and SQIVND (reference sequence). The CDR3 consists of 15 residues. The DNA of the CDR3 is TGTGCCAGTAGTAGACAGGGGGCGGGGGCCAACGTCCTGACTTTC. Translating gives CASSRQGAGANVLTF.

CDR3 sequence: CASSLDGQGTGELFF. In DNA form, the CDR3 reads TGCGCCAGCAGCTTGGATGGCCAGGGTACCGGGGAGCTGTTTTTT. The gene calls are TRBV5-1 and TRBJ2-2, with a weak D call TRBD1 (5 bases). Trimming took 0 bases from V and 5 from J, leaving 11 bases between them. Germline-derived CDR1 and CDR2 are SGHRS and YFSETQ. CDR3 size: 15 residues.

This clone was picked up a small number of times. The V and J genes are TRBV25-1 and TRBJ1-2; D gene uncertain. This CDR3 has 13 amino acids. V shed 3 bases and J shed 5 bases, with 10 bases lying between them. Per the germline V gene, CDR1 is MGHDK and CDR2 is SYGVNS. The DNA of the CDR3 is TGTGCCAGCAGTGAGGGTAGGGAGTATGGCTACACCTTC. Protein sequence: CASSEGREYGYTF.

The chain has TRBV18 and TRBJ2-3; possibly TRBD1 for D (5 bases). This CDR3 is 11 amino acids long. V was shortened by 6 bases and J by 6 bases, with 7 bases between the two germline ends. Germline V gives CDR1 KGHSH, CDR2 LQKENI. CDR3 bases: TGTGCCAGCTCGAAGGGGGATACGCAGTATTTT. Its translation is CASSKGDTQYF.

The chain carries TRBV3-1 (or the pseudogene TRBV3-2) and TRBJ2-7; a weak D match, TRBD2 (5 bases). The CDR3 is made up of 14 amino acids. The germline CDR1 and CDR2 sequences are LGHDT and YNNKEL (reference sequence). V shed 1 base and J shed 1 base, with 8 bases lying between them. CDR3 coding DNA: TGTGCCAGCAGCCAAGTACTAGATTCCTACGAGCAGTACTTC. As protein: CASSQVLDSYEQYF.

The chain uses TRBV9 and TRBJ1-2; the D is unclear. The germline V gene has CDR1 SGDLS and CDR2 YYNGEE. CDR3 length equals 13 residues. V was cut by 0 bases and J by 4 bases, with 7 bases left in between. CDR3 protein: CASSVAQSYGYTF. CDR3 DNA sequence: TGTGCCAGCAGCGTAGCCCAGAGCTATGGCTACACCTTC.

The sample holds one count of this clone. The chain recombines TRBV30 with TRBJ2-7; 7 bases are shared with TRBD2. CDR3 length: 13 residues. Per the germline V gene, CDR1 is GTSNPN and CDR2 is SVGIG (reference sequence). V was clipped by 2 bases and J by 2 bases; unmatched bases: 3. CDR3 DNA: TGTGCCTGGAGTTGGGGGGGAACCTACGAGCAGTACTTC. It specifies CAWSWGGTYEQYF.

The chain joins TRBV7-8 to TRBJ1-2, with D perhaps TRBD1 (5 bases). The V and J ends lost 2 bases and 0 bases respectively, with 10 bases between them. This CDR3 comprises 15 residues. Germline CDR1 and CDR2: SGHVS and FQNEAQ. The DNA of the CDR3 is TGTGCCAGCAGCTTAAGTGCGACAGCTAACTATGGCTACACCTTC. Amino acid sequence: CASSLSATANYGYTF.

V is TRBV12-3 or TRBV12-4 and J is TRBJ2-5; D unresolved. CDR3 size: 12 residues. The V gene lost 3 bases and the J gene lost 7 bases, with 9 bases spanning the gap. The CDR3 bases are TGTGCCAGCAGTTTTGGCTCCGGGACCCAGTACTTC. The encoded protein is CASSFGSGTQYF.

This clone appeared a few times. The chain has TRBV29-1 and TRBJ1-5, with D maybe TRBD1 (5 bases). CDR1 is SQVTM and CDR2 is ANQGSEA in the germline V gene. The CDR3 spans 13 residues. V was cut by 6 bases and J by 3 bases, with 12 bases left in between. The CDR3 region is CSVARDLNQPQHF. The CDR3 DNA follows: TGCAGCGTGGCCAGGGACCTCAATCAGCCCCAGCATTTT.

The chain recombines TRBV7-3 with TRBJ2-2; D not resolved. The germline gives CDR1 SGHTA, CDR2 FQGTGA. The CDR3 contains 14 residues. The V end was cut by 5 bases, the J end by 2 bases, with 9 bases between. DNA for the CDR3: TGTGCCAGCAGCCGTAGTCTCAACACCGGGGAGCTGTTTTTT. Protein sequence: CASSRSLNTGELFF.

The rearrangement uses TRBV30 and TRBJ1-1; D is uncertain. CDR1 and CDR2 (germline): GTSNPN, SVGIG (reference sequence). V was cut by 5 bases and J by 0 bases, with 7 bases left in between. The CDR3 runs to 12 residues. The CDR3 DNA sequence: TGTGCCTGGTCAAGAATGAACACTGAAGCTTTCTTT. It codes for CAWSRMNTEAFF. Variable domain in full (rest from reference TRBV30 and TRBJ1-1): SQTIHQWPATLVQPVGSPLSLECTVEGTSNPNLYWYRQAAGRGLQLLFYSVGIGQISSEVPQNLSASRPQDRQFILSSKKLLLSDSGFYLCAWSRMNTEAFFGQGTRLTVV.

The chain employs TRBV24-1 and TRBJ2-3, with D perhaps TRBD2 (5 bases). Germline lookup yields CDR1 KGHDR and CDR2 SFDVKD. The CDR3 runs to 17 residues. Trimming stripped 2 bases from V and 0 bases from J, with 14 bases between. CDR3: CATSDSRLPVSTDTQYF. The CDR3 DNA reads as TGTGCCACCAGTGATTCTCGACTACCTGTTAGCACAGATACGCAGTATTTT.